The sequence of this T cell receptor (beta chain) was determined in a study of blood T cell repertoires in COVID-19. Across the study: Sites across the United States, Italy and Spain contributed samples from acute and convalescent COVID-19. The analysed material was cDNA or gDNA that came from T cells, B-cell-depleted T cells, or PBMCs.

Germline trimming cut 5 bases from V and 5 bases from J; bases unmatched to any gene: 7. This CDR3 contains 15 residues. CDR1 is SGHVS and CDR2 is FQNEAQ in the germline V gene. In the study's own analysis: Amplification with reference gene primers provided the estimates of nucleated cell counts. Profiled with immunoSEQ multiplex PCR; TCRdb holds only in-frame clones, not every one. D and trimming come from the DNA, and the V and J calls and clone size come from that table. Here the sample spans approximately 83,000 clones, around 81% being singletons. The chain combines TRBV7-8 with TRBJ1-5; TRBD1 aligns across 9 bases. Material: peripheral blood. The receptor's source is a man aged 50-59 years with acute or convalescent COVID-19. DNA for the CDR3: TGTGCCAGCAGCGGCCGGGACAGGGAACATCAGCCCCAGCATTTT. As protein: CASSGRDREHQPQHF.